The sequence of this TCR beta chain was determined in a study of shared clonotypes between healthy human individuals. TCRdb keeps only in-frame clones here, not all; method: immunoSEQ multiplex PCR. The top ten clones hold 0.36% of a sample with roughly 1,600,000 clones, approximately 98.5% of them seen once. Germline CDR1 MNHNS, CDR2 SASEGT. The CDR3 contains 13 residues. Trimming took off 3 bases at V and 4 bases at J, with 7 bases between the two ends. J is TRBJ1-5 and V is TRBV6-1; possible D gene TRBD1, 5 bases. Sequencing was carried out using naive CD4+ T cells sorted from blood. As for subset: CD45RA+ positively selected. This TCR derives from a man younger than 40 in good health. CDR3 loop: CASSEGPNQPQHF. CDR3 bases: TGTGCCAGCAGTGAGGGACCAAATCAGCCCCAGCATTTT.